Below, 20 T cell receptor beta chains from the same sample are listed, as sequenced in a study of cytomegalovirus exposure and HLA in healthy donors. PCR amplification relied on 60 Vbeta primers (plus 13 Jbeta primers). The data were produced by immunoSEQ multiplex PCR, yet TCRdb's version contains in-frame clones alone and is incomplete. Of fewer than 90,000 clones listed, about 70% are singletons. Sequenced: PBMCs. These receptors came from a man aged 40-55 years in good health and CMV-seropositive.

The genes are TRBV10-3 and TRBJ2-3; D uncertain. Trimming shortened V by 3 bases and J by 2 bases, and 9 bases separated the two germline ends. CDR1 ENHRY and CDR2 SYGVKD come from the germline V gene. The CDR3 extends over 14 amino acids. The CDR3 loop reads CAISDRADTDTQYF. In DNA form, the CDR3 reads TGTGCCATCAGTGATCGCGCGGACACAGATACGCAGTATTTT.

The chain employs TRBV5-1 and TRBJ1-5; the match to TRBD1 covers 8 bases. J lost 0 bases, V lost 4 bases, and 3 bases had no gene match. The CDR3 runs 15 residues. The germline V gene encodes CDR1 SGHRS and CDR2 YFSETQ. CDR3 DNA sequence: TGCGCCAGCAGCCTGACAGGGGCTAGCAATCAGCCCCAGCATTTT. Amino acids: CASSLTGASNQPQHF.

V gene TRBV10-2 combines with J gene TRBJ2-1; 7 nucleotides line up with TRBD2. The CDR3 extends over 14 amino acids. After removal of 5 bases from V and 9 bases from J, the junction contained 10 bases not matched to a gene. Germline V gene data show CDR1 as WSHSY and CDR2 as SAAADI. CDR3 amino acids: CASSSAGAVREQFF. DNA of the CDR3: TGCGCCAGCAGTTCGGCGGGAGCTGTGCGTGAGCAGTTCTTC.

This chain links TRBV28 with TRBJ2-3; D unclear. This CDR3 has 14 amino acids. CDR1 MDHEN and CDR2 SYDVKM come from the germline V gene. V was pared by 4 bases and J by 6 bases, with 14 bases between. The CDR3 nucleotides read TGTGCCAGCAGTTCCTCTCTAACGCTTGATACGCAGTATTTT. Amino acid sequence: CASSSSLTLDTQYF.

The rearrangement links TRBV7-8 to TRBJ1-5; D unresolved. The V gene lost 2 bases and the J gene lost 0 bases, with 11 bases spanning the gap. This CDR3 has 16 residues. The V gene's germline CDR1 is SGHVS and CDR2 FQNEAQ. The CDR3 nucleotides read TGTGCCAGCAGCTTAAGGCAGGCGAATAGCAATCAGCCCCAGCATTTT. Translated, it gives CASSLRQANSNQPQHF. Based on the CDR3 plus reference TRBV7-8 and TRBJ1-5, the full variable domain is GAGVSQSPRYKVAKRGQDVALRCDPISGHVSLFWYQQALGQGPEFLTYFQNEAQLDKSGLPSDRFFAERPEGSVSTLKIQRTQQEDSAVYLCASSLRQANSNQPQHFGDGTRLSIL.

V gene TRBV4-1 combines with J gene TRBJ1-6; 8 nucleotides agree with TRBD1. V lost 3 bases, J lost 6 bases, and 7 bases stayed unmatched. Germline CDR1 MGHRA, CDR2 YSYEKL. The CDR3 loop spans 16 amino acids. The CDR3 DNA is TGCGCCAGCAGCCACCAGGGACAGGAGCGTAATTCACCCCTCCACTTT. This sequence encodes CASSHQGQERNSPLHF.

The chain has TRBV29-1 and TRBJ1-1, with unresolved D. The CDR3 loop spans 13 amino acids. The V and J ends lost 6 bases and 5 bases respectively, with 16 bases between them. CDR1 SQVTM and CDR2 ANQGSEA come from the germline V gene. The DNA of the CDR3 is TGCAGCGTAGGAGTCATTTCGGGGACTGAAGCTTTCTTT. This encodes CSVGVISGTEAFF.

The chain recombines TRBV5-6 with TRBJ1-1, with TRBD1 matching 8 bases. The CDR3 is 15 residues long. The J segment lost 6 bases and the V segment lost 4 bases, leaving 11 bases of the junction unmatched. Germline V CDR1 and CDR2: SGHDT, YYEEEE. The CDR3 sequence is CASSLTTRGLPEAFF. CDR3 coding DNA: TGTGCCAGCAGCCTAACCACCAGGGGGCTTCCTGAAGCTTTCTTT. Drawing the rest from reference TRBV5-6 and TRBJ1-1, the complete variable domain is DAGVTQSPTHLIKTRGQQVTLRCSPKSGHDTVSWYQQALGQGPQFIFQYYEEEERQRGNFPDRFSGHQFPNYSSELNVNALLLGDSALYLCASSLTTRGLPEAFFGQGTRLTVV.

This chain links TRBV15 with TRBJ1-6; a possible D gene is TRBD1 (6 bases). Trimming shortened V by 3 bases and J by 9 bases, and 12 bases separated the two germline ends. CDR1 and CDR2 from the germline V gene are LNHNV and YYDKDF (reference sequence). This CDR3 comprises 14 residues. CDR3 bases: TGTGCCACCAGCAGGGCTCAGGGGAGTTCACCCCTCCACTTT. This sequence encodes CATSRAQGSSPLHF.

This chain uses TRBV25-1 with TRBJ1-1; tentatively, D is TRBD1 (6 bases). Germline CDR1 and CDR2: MGHDK and SYGVNS. V shed 8 bases and J shed 3 bases, with 22 bases lying between them. This CDR3 comprises 16 residues. CDR3 nucleotide sequence: TGTGCCAGCCTCCAAACTCGGACAGAATCCCACACTGAAGCTTTCTTT. The encoded protein is CASLQTRTESHTEAFF.

The gene calls are TRBV5-1 and TRBJ2-7; 9 nucleotides line up with TRBD1. Germline CDR1 reads SGHRS; CDR2 reads YFSETQ. V was pared by 3 bases and J by 6 bases, with 10 bases of the junction left unmatched. The CDR3 is made up of 15 amino acids. CDR3 coding DNA: TGCGCCAGCAGCTGGGTCGGCGGGACAGGGACCGAGCAGTACTTC. Translated, it gives CASSWVGGTGTEQYF.

The chain employs TRBV28 and TRBJ2-1; 8 nucleotides match TRBD1. The CDR3 is made up of 14 amino acids. V was clipped by 5 bases and J by 15 bases; unmatched bases: 15. Germline V lookup: CDR1 MDHEN, CDR2 SYDVKM. This CDR3 is CASSPQDRGPQGFF. In DNA form, the CDR3 reads TGTGCCAGCAGTCCCCAAGACAGGGGCCCCCAGGGGTTCTTC. Combining the CDR3 with reference TRBV28 and TRBJ2-1 gives the whole variable domain DVKVTQSSRYLVKRTGEKVFLECVQDMDHENMFWYRQDPGLGLRLIYFSYDVKMKEKGDIPEGYSVSREKKERFSLILESASTNQTSMYLCASSPQDRGPQGFFGPGTRLTVL.

V and J are TRBV28 and TRBJ2-1; D possibly corresponds to TRBD2 (5 bases). Germline CDR1 reads MDHEN; CDR2 reads SYDVKM. Between the trimmed V and J ends, which lost 6 bases and 14 bases, there was a span of 14 bases. This CDR3 is 11 amino acids long. The CDR3 region has the DNA TGTGCCAGCAGCTATGGTAGCGTGGAGTTCTTC. Translated, it gives CASSYGSVEFF.

The chain carries TRBV6-6 and TRBJ2-5, with 9 bases matching TRBD1. Germline lookup yields CDR1 MNHNY and CDR2 SVGAGI (reference sequence). J lost 5 bases, V lost 6 bases, and 13 bases had no gene match. CDR3 length: 16 residues. The CDR3 DNA reads TGTGCCAGCAGGAATACAGGGGGCGCCCCGAGGGAGACCCAGTACTTC. This encodes CASRNTGGAPRETQYF.

The chain combines TRBV5-1 with TRBJ2-1; 7 nucleotides align to TRBD1. CDR3 length equals 14 residues. CDR1 is SGHRS, CDR2 YFSETQ, per germline. Losses at the gene ends were 6 bases for V and 10 bases for J; bases not matched to a gene: 13. This CDR3 reads CASTSGGTMIEQFF. CDR3 DNA: TGCGCCAGCACCTCAGGGGGTACAATGATAGAGCAGTTCTTC.

The CDR3 DNA follows: TGTGCCAGCAGCCAAGAGGACAGGGATCCCCCGACACCGTTCTTC. Protein: CASSQEDRDPPTPFF. The V call is TRBV4-2, the J call TRBJ2-1, with 8 bases fitting TRBD1. Germline V gives CDR1 LGHNA, CDR2 YNFKEQ. The ends lost 0 bases at V and 15 bases at J; junction bases unmatched: 13. The CDR3 is 15 residues long.

The chain couples TRBV11-2 to TRBJ1-1, with 7 bases that match TRBD1. V shed 5 bases, J shed 11 bases, and the junction held 11 bases outside the gene matches. This CDR3 has 13 amino acids. Germline-derived CDR1 and CDR2 are SGHAT and FQNNGV. CDR3 loop: CASSPNRGTAAFF. CDR3 nucleotide sequence: TGTGCCAGCAGCCCGAACCGGGGGACAGCCGCTTTCTTT.

The chain carries TRBV28 and TRBJ2-3; 13 positions agree with TRBD2. The germline CDR1 and CDR2 sequences are MDHEN and SYDVKM. CDR3 length: 15 amino acids. V shed 6 bases, J shed 1 base, and the junction held 1 base outside the gene matches. The CDR3 sequence: CASRGLAGGTDTQYF. In nucleotides, the CDR3 is TGTGCCAGCAGAGGACTAGCGGGGGGCACAGATACGCAGTATTTT.

This clone was observed many times. The identical CDR3 is also encoded by other nucleotide sequences in the sample. The chain uses TRBV5-6 and TRBJ2-7; 8 bases are a match to TRBD2. Germline-derived CDR1 and CDR2 are SGHDT and YYEEEE. CDR3 size: 14 residues. V lost 4 bases, J lost 2 bases, and 5 bases stayed unmatched. The CDR3 DNA is TGTGCCAGCAGCCAGCCGGGACTAGCCTACGAGCAGTACTTC. Residues: CASSQPGLAYEQYF.

The J gene is TRBJ1-4, the V gene TRBV19, with D perhaps TRBD1 (5 bases). CDR3 length: 13 amino acids. The germline CDR1 and CDR2 sequences are LNHDA and SQIVND (reference sequence). Trimming stripped 5 bases from V and 7 bases from J, with 11 bases between. The CDR3 sequence: CASSLGGIEKLFF. The CDR3 region has the DNA TGTGCCAGTAGTCTGGGGGGAATTGAAAAACTGTTTTTT.